This T cell receptor (beta chain) originates from a study of monozygotic twins with inflammatory bowel disease. The authors made each sample's cDNA in eight separate reactions. TCRdb reprocessed the 5' RACE reads and stores each CDR3 protein as one record, lacking DNA. The table lists some 450,000 distinct CDR3 sequences, with 2% to 3% in the top ten. This CDR3 has 13 amino acids. CDR1 is GTSNPN and CDR2 is SVGIG in the germline V gene (reference sequence). This chain links TRBV30 with TRBJ1-1. The sequenced sample was blood. This clonotype was obtained from a human donor with ulcerative colitis or Crohn's disease, or a healthy co-twin of an affected twin (not recorded which). CDR3 region: CAWARDMNTEAFF.